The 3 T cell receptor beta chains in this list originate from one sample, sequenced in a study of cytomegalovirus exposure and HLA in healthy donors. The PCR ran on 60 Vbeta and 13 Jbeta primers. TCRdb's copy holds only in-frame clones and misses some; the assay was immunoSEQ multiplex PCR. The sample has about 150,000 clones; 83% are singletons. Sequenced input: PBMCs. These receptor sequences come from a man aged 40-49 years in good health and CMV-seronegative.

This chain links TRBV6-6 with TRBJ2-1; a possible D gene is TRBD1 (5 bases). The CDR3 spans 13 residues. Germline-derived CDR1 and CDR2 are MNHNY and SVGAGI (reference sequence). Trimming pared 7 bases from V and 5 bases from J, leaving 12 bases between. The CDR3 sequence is CASILTAHNEQFF. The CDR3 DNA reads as TGTGCCAGCATTCTGACAGCACACAATGAGCAGTTCTTC.

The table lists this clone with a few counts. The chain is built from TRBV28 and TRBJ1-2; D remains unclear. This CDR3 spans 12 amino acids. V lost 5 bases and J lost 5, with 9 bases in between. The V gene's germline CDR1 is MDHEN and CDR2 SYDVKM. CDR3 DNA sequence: TGTGCCAGCAGTCGTACCCAGTATGGCTACACCTTC. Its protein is CASSRTQYGYTF.

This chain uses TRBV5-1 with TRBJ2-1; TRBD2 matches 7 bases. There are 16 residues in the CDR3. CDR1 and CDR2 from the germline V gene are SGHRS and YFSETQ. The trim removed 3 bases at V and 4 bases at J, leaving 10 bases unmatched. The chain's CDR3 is CASSYREASDYNEQFF. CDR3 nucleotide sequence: TGCGCCAGCAGCTACCGGGAGGCCTCAGATTACAATGAGCAGTTCTTC.